These 22 T cell receptor beta chains were all obtained from the same sample, sequenced in a study of control samples from healthy donors and cancer patients (dated by TCRdb to about 2020). Receptor libraries were prepared by the immunoSEQ multiplex PCR assay. TCRdb holds this immuneACCESS table with in-frame rearrangements only. Some clones are missing; in checked studies, unresolved V genes explain under half, and the rest has no known cause. Here the sample has 150,000 to 200,000 clones; 90% to 95% occur a single time. Around 1.4% of the sample lies in the top ten. Source material: blood. The receptors derive from a man younger than 40 in good health.

The chain joins TRBV9 to TRBJ2-3, with D maybe TRBD2 (5 bases). CDR3 length: 14 residues. With 3 bases removed from V and 2 bases from J, the gap between germline ends came to 10 bases. Germline assignment: CDR1 SGDLS and CDR2 YYNGEE. The CDR3 spells CASSGGLYTDTQYF. The CDR3 bases are TGTGCCAGCAGCGGAGGGTTGTACACAGATACGCAGTATTTT.

The chain recombines TRBV6-1 with TRBJ2-7; no reliable D call. Trimming cost V 1 base and J 2 bases, with 9 bases left between them. Germline CDR1 MNHNS, CDR2 SASEGT. The CDR3 runs to 14 residues. The CDR3 sequence is CASSEEGLTYEQYF. In DNA form, the CDR3 reads TGTGCCAGCAGTGAAGAAGGGCTTACCTACGAGCAGTACTTC.

This CDR3 is CASRDRGLNTGELFF. As DNA, the CDR3 is TGTGCCAGCAGGGACAGGGGTCTCAACACCGGGGAGCTGTTTTTT. This rearrangement joins TRBV6-5 to TRBJ2-2; 9 positions agree with TRBD1. V lost 6 bases to trimming and J lost 2 bases; unmatched junction nucleotides: 4. Germline CDR1 reads MNHEY; CDR2 reads SVGAGI. This CDR3 is 15 amino acids long.

The DNA of the CDR3 is TGTGCCAGCAGCTTACAGGGCCTCTCCTACGAGCAGTACTTC. Its protein product is CASSLQGLSYEQYF. The chain links TRBV5-6 to TRBJ2-7, with D perhaps matching TRBD1 (6 bases). The CDR3 is made up of 14 amino acids. From germline, CDR1 is SGHDT and CDR2 YYEEEE. V was pared by 2 bases and J by 0 bases, with 9 bases between.

J is TRBJ1-1 and V is TRBV7-9, with D hard to call. CDR1 is SEHNR, CDR2 FQNEAQ, per germline (reference sequence). The CDR3 is 14 amino acids. V dropped 0 bases and J dropped 8 bases, with 13 bases sitting between them. CDR3 nucleotide sequence: TGTGCCAGCAGCTTAGCGCGAACCGGGCCAGAAGCTTTCTTT. It codes for CASSLARTGPEAFF.

This chain uses TRBV9 with TRBJ2-3; possibly TRBD1 for D (5 bases). The germline V and J ends were trimmed by 0 bases and 3 bases, with 14 bases remaining between them. Germline V CDR1 and CDR2: SGDLS, YYNGEE. The CDR3 contains 16 residues. The DNA of the CDR3 is TGTGCCAGCAGCGTAGGGGGCCAACCAAGAACAGATACGCAGTATTTT. As protein: CASSVGGQPRTDTQYF.

This chain links TRBV5-6 with TRBJ1-1; D is unclear. Trimming took off 0 bases at V and 1 base at J, with 4 bases between the two ends. Germline V gene lookup returns CDR1 SGHDT and CDR2 YYEEEE. The CDR3 loop spans 13 amino acids. The CDR3 DNA reads TGTGCCAGCAGCTTGGCAGGGAACACTGAAGCTTTCTTT. This gives the protein CASSLAGNTEAFF.

This clone was seen more than once but under ten times. The rearrangement uses TRBV7-9 and TRBJ2-1, with D perhaps TRBD2 (6 bases). Between the trimmed V and J ends, which lost 7 bases and 6 bases, there was a span of 19 bases. CDR3 size: 15 residues. Germline CDR1 and CDR2: SEHNR and FQNEAQ (reference sequence). The CDR3: CASTNSGLGLNEQFF. Here the CDR3 DNA reads TGTGCCAGCACCAATAGCGGTCTGGGACTCAATGAGCAGTTCTTC.

The chain combines TRBV5-1 with TRBJ1-6; D is ambiguous. CDR1 SGHRS and CDR2 YFSETQ come from the germline V gene. This CDR3 is built from 13 residues. V lost 5 bases and J lost 7, with 10 bases in between. CDR3 amino acids: CASSEMENSPLHF. The CDR3 coding sequence is TGCGCCAGCAGTGAGATGGAAAATTCACCCCTCCACTTT. Complete variable domain (other parts from reference TRBV5-1 and TRBJ1-6): KAGVTQTPRYLIKTRGQQVTLSCSPISGHRSVSWYQQTPGQGLQFLFEYFSETQRNKGNFPGRFSGRQFSNSRSEMNVSTLELGDSALYLCASSEMENSPLHFGNGTRLTVT.

V and J are TRBV11-2 and TRBJ2-4; the match to TRBD2 covers 7 bases. The CDR3 spans 15 residues. V gave up 4 bases and J gave up 6 bases; unmatched junction bases: 9. The germline CDR1 and CDR2 sequences are SGHAT and FQNNGV. This CDR3 is CASSSGLGKGNIQYF. As DNA, the CDR3 is TGTGCCAGCAGCTCAGGACTAGGGAAGGGAAACATTCAGTACTTC. Using reference TRBV11-2 and TRBJ2-4 for the parts outside the CDR3, the full variable domain is EAGVAQSPRYKIIEKRQSVAFWCNPISGHATLYWYQQILGQGPKLLIQFQNNGVVDDSQLPKDRFSAERLKGVDSTLKIQPAKLEDSAVYLCASSSGLGKGNIQYFGAGTRLSVL.

The V call is TRBV4-1, the J call TRBJ2-5; D might be TRBD1 or TRBD2, each matching 6 bases. The V gene's germline CDR1 is MGHRA and CDR2 YSYEKL. The germline V and J ends were trimmed by 6 bases and 2 bases, with 19 bases remaining between them. The CDR3 runs to 16 residues. For the CDR3, the DNA is TGCGCCAGCAGTCCTCAAGGCGGGACATCTCAAGAGACCCAGTACTTC. Protein sequence: CASSPQGGTSQETQYF.

The chain joins TRBV9 to TRBJ2-5; 9 nucleotides line up with TRBD2. The CDR3 extends over 16 amino acids. V was clipped by 0 bases and J by 2 bases; unmatched bases: 5. Per the germline V gene, CDR1 is SGDLS and CDR2 is YYNGEE. DNA for the CDR3: TGTGCCAGCAGCGTAGTACCGACTAGCGGTCAAGAGACCCAGTACTTC. Its translation: CASSVVPTSGQETQYF.

This rearrangement joins TRBV6-1 to TRBJ2-5; 7 positions match TRBD2. The junction had 13 bases not matched to a gene; V was cut back by 4 bases and J by 5 bases. CDR3 length: 16 amino acids. Germline V lookup: CDR1 MNHNS, CDR2 SASEGT. CDR3 sequence: CASSGRYGGGRETQYF. CDR3 in DNA: TGTGCCAGCAGTGGCCGGTATGGGGGAGGGCGGGAGACCCAGTACTTC.

This sequence joins TRBV18 and TRBJ1-1; no clear D gene. V dropped 2 bases and J dropped 1 base, with 14 bases sitting between them. This CDR3 contains 16 residues. Germline loops: CDR1 KGHSH, CDR2 LQKENI. The CDR3 protein is CASSPIEVPKNTEAFF. Written as DNA, the CDR3 is TGTGCCAGCTCACCAATCGAGGTCCCAAAGAACACTGAAGCTTTCTTT.

This chain connects TRBV2 to TRBJ1-5; D possibly corresponds to TRBD1 (6 bases). Germline V lookup: CDR1 SNHLY, CDR2 FYNNEI. V was shortened by 7 bases and J by 4 bases, with 14 bases between the two germline ends. The CDR3 contains 14 residues. CDR3 nucleotide sequence: TGTGCCAGCAATCAGGACAGCCTAAATCAGCCCCAGCATTTT. Translating gives CASNQDSLNQPQHF.

This chain joins TRBV19 and TRBJ1-6, with 8 bases that match TRBD1. This CDR3 has 19 residues. V lost 7 bases to trimming and J lost 0 bases; unmatched junction nucleotides: 14. Germline CDR1 reads LNHDA; CDR2 reads SQIVND (reference sequence). CDR3 DNA: TGTGCCAGTAATCGACAGGGGAAAAAGGGGGCCTCCTATAATTCACCCCTCCACTTT. Amino acids: CASNRQGKKGASYNSPLHF.

This chain links TRBV18 with TRBJ1-5, with D unresolved. V lost 3 bases, J lost 3 bases, and 15 bases lay in between. The CDR3 runs to 16 residues. Per the germline V gene, CDR1 is KGHSH and CDR2 is LQKENI. The CDR3: CASSPGNWRDNQPQHF. CDR3 bases: TGTGCCAGCTCACCCGGAAATTGGAGGGACAATCAGCCCCAGCATTTT.

This chain joins TRBV27 and TRBJ2-1; TRBD1 or TRBD2 may be the D gene (5 bases each). Germline V lookup: CDR1 MNHEY, CDR2 SMNVEV (reference sequence). The CDR3 runs 14 residues. V gave up 5 bases and J gave up 9 bases, with 17 bases separating them. In DNA form, the CDR3 reads TGTGCCAGCAGTCCCGGTTTGGGGGTCGGTGAGCAGTTCTTC. Its protein is CASSPGLGVGEQFF.

This clone was observed a handful of times. V gene TRBV4-1 combines with J gene TRBJ2-1, with 7 bases lining up with TRBD2. Germline V lookup: CDR1 MGHRA, CDR2 YSYEKL. With V trimmed by 1 base and J by 3 bases, 0 bases remained unmatched. The CDR3 consists of 14 residues. CDR3 loop: CASSQAGGYNEQFF. The CDR3 coding sequence is TGCGCCAGCAGCCAAGCGGGGGGCTACAATGAGCAGTTCTTC.

This rearrangement joins TRBV6-1 to TRBJ2-4; 10 nucleotides line up with TRBD1. Trimming cost V 2 bases and J 2 bases; bases outside gene matches: 12. The CDR3 runs 19 residues. CDR1 MNHNS and CDR2 SASEGT come from the germline V gene. CDR3 sequence (DNA): TGTGCCAGCAGTGAACGAACCGGGACAGGGGTTGGTCCCAAAAACATTCAGTACTTC. It yields the protein CASSERTGTGVGPKNIQYF.

This chain connects TRBV3-1 (or the pseudogene TRBV3-2) to TRBJ1-1, with 7 bases fitting TRBD1. The CDR3 consists of 14 residues. Losses at the gene ends were 4 bases for V and 1 base for J; bases not matched to a gene: 3. Germline loops: CDR1 LGHDT, CDR2 YNNKEL (reference sequence). CDR3 region: CASSPGQQNTEAFF. CDR3 DNA: TGTGCCAGCAGCCCGGGACAGCAGAACACTGAAGCTTTCTTT.

The chain recombines TRBV6-5 with TRBJ2-3; TRBD2 is a possible D gene (5 bases). V lost 0 bases and J lost 6, with 16 bases in between. The CDR3 loop spans 16 amino acids. Per the germline V gene, CDR1 is MNHEY and CDR2 is SVGAGI. As DNA, the CDR3 is TGTGCCAGCAGTTACTCGAGTGGCCGCCCGGGGGATACGCAGTATTTT. It codes for CASSYSSGRPGDTQYF.